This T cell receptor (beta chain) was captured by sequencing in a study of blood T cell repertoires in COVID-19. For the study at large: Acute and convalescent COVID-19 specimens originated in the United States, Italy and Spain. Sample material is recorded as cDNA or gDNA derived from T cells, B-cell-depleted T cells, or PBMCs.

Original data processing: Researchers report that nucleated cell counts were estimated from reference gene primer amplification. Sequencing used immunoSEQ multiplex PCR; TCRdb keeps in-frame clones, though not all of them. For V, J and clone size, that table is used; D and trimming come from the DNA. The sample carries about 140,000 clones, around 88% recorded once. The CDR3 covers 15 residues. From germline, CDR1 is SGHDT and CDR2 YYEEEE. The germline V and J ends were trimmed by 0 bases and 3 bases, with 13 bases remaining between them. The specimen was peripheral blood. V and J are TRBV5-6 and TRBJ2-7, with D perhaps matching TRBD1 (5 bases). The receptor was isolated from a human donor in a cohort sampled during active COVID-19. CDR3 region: CASSLGQGGGYEQYF. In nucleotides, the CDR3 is TGTGCCAGCAGCTTGGGGCAGGGTGGTGGCTACGAGCAGTACTTC.